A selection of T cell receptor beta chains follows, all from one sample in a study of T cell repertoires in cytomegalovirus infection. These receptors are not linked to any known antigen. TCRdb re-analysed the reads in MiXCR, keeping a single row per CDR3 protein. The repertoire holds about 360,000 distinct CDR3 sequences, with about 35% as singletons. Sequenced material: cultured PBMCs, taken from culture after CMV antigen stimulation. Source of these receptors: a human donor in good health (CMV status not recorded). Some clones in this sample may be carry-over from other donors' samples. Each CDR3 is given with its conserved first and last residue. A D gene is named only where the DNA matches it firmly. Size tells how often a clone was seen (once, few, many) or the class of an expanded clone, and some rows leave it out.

TGCAGTGCTAGGGAGCCTAGGGGTCAAGAGACCCAGTACTTC	CSAREPRGQETQYF	NA	TRBV20-1	TRBJ2-5	NA
TGCAGTGCCTCGGGACAGCGATTCTACGAGCAGTACTTC	CSASGQRFYEQYF	NA	TRBV20-1	TRBJ2-7	TRBD1
TGTGCCAGCAGTTCCCTTTGGGGCTCTGAGCAGTTCTTC	CASSSLWGSEQFF	NA	TRBV12-3/TRBV12-4	TRBJ2-1	NA
TGTGCCAGCAGCAGATCTAATAATTCACCCCTCCACTTT	CASSRSNNSPLHF	NA	TRBV7-2	TRBJ1-6	NA
TGTGCCAGCATCCCCGGACTAGCGGGAGTCCACGAGCAGTACTTC	CASIPGLAGVHEQYF	NA	TRBV28	TRBJ2-7	TRBD2
TGTGCCACCGCACTACGACAGGGTAACACCGGGGAGCTGTTTTTT	CATALRQGNTGELFF	NA	TRBV12-3/TRBV12-4	TRBJ2-2	TRBD1
TGTGCCAGCAGCTTAGTGGGCGGGATCTACACAGATACGCAGTATTTT	CASSLVGGIYTDTQYF	NA	TRBV11-2	TRBJ2-3	NA
TGCAGTGCTAGTGGGGTGATGGGATTGGAGACCCAGTACTTC	CSASGVMGLETQYF	few	TRBV20-1	TRBJ2-5	NA
TGTGCCAGCAGCACGGCCGGGAGAGGGTGGTCACCCCTCCACTTT	CASSTAGRGWSPLHF	many	TRBV7-9	TRBJ1-6	NA
TGTGCCAGCAGCTTAGTTCCCGGTGGGGCCAAAAACATTCAGTACTTC	CASSLVPGGAKNIQYF	many	TRBV7-2	TRBJ2-4	NA
TGTGCCATCAGGGCGACTGGCGGGACCTACAATGAGCAGTTCTTC	CAIRATGGTYNEQFF	NA	TRBV10-3	TRBJ2-1	NA
TGTGCCAGTAGTAGTTTTAGCAGACGGAACACTGAAGCTTTCTTT	CASSSFSRRNTEAFF	NA	TRBV19	TRBJ1-1	NA
TGTGCCAGCAGCCCTATCTCGGGTGAGCAGTTCTTC	CASSPISGEQFF	NA	TRBV5-4	TRBJ2-1	NA
TGTGCCAGCAGTTACCACGGGACTAGCGGGGCCTCCTACGAGCAGTACTTC	CASSYHGTSGASYEQYF	NA	TRBV6-2/TRBV6-3	TRBJ2-7	TRBD2
TGTGCCAGCAGCCTGGGACTAGCGGGAGCGTTGGATACGCAGTATTTT	CASSLGLAGALDTQYF	NA	TRBV7-2	TRBJ2-3	TRBD2
TGTGCCAGCAGCCAGGACGGGACGCAGTATTTT	CASSQDGTQYF	NA	TRBV6-2/TRBV6-3	TRBJ2-3	NA
TGTGCCAGCAGCCCCTGGAGTGGCTACGAGCAGTACTTC	CASSPWSGYEQYF	few	TRBV7-2	TRBJ2-7	NA
TGCAGCGTCCGACGATCCGGGACGGACGAAAAACTGTTTTTT	CSVRRSGTDEKLFF	few	TRBV29-1	TRBJ1-4	NA
TGTGCCAGCAGCTTAGCGAGCGGGAGAACGCCCGGGGAGCTGTTTTTT	CASSLASGRTPGELFF	many	TRBV7-9	TRBJ2-2	TRBD2
TGTGCCAGCAGCCAGGGATACAACATTCAGTACTTC	CASSQGYNIQYF	NA	TRBV6-2/TRBV6-3	TRBJ2-4	NA
TGTGCCAGCAGTTCCGGGACAGGGGTTTCTGAAGCTTTCTTT	CASSSGTGVSEAFF	few	TRBV6-5	TRBJ1-1	TRBD1
TGTGCCACCAGCACAGGACAGCTCAATCAGCCCCAGCATTTT	CATSTGQLNQPQHF	NA	TRBV15	TRBJ1-5	NA
TGTGCCAGCAGTACCAGGGACGGCACAGATACGCAGTATTTT	CASSTRDGTDTQYF	few	TRBV6-5	TRBJ2-3	NA
TGTGCCAGCAGTTACCGGAACCTACGCCAAGAGACCCAGTACTTC	CASSYRNLRQETQYF	few	TRBV6-2/TRBV6-3	TRBJ2-5	NA
TGCGCCAGCAGCCAAGAACTTATAGGCACAGTGTTGTATTTT	CASSQELIGTVLYF	NA	TRBV4-3	TRBJ1-3	NA
TGCGCCAGCAGCCAAGATCAGGGGGTGACCACCGGGGAGCTGTTTTTT	CASSQDQGVTTGELFF	NA	TRBV4-1	TRBJ2-2	TRBD1
TGTGCCAGCACCCAGACAGGGATACCCTACGAGCAGTACTTC	CASTQTGIPYEQYF	NA	TRBV6-2/TRBV6-3	TRBJ2-7	TRBD1